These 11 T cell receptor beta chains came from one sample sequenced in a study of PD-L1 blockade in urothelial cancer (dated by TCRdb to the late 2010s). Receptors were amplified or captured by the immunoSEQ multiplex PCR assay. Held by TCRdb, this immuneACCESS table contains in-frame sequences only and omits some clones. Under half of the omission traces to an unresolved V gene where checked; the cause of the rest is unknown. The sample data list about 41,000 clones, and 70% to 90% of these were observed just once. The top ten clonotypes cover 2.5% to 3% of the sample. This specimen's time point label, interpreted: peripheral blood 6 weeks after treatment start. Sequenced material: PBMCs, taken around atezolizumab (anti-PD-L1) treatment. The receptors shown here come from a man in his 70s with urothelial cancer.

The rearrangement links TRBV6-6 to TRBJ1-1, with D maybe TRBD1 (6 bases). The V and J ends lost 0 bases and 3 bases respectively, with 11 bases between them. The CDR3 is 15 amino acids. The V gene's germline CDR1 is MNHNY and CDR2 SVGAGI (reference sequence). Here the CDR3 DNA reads TGTGCCAGCAGTTACTCGGCCGGGGGGCACACTGAAGCTTTCTTT. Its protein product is CASSYSAGGHTEAFF.

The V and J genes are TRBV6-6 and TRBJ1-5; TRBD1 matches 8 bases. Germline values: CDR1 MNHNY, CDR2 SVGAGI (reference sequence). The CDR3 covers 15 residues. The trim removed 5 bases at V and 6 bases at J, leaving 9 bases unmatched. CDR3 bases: TGTGCCAGCAGTAGCGGGGACAGGCCGAGTCAGCCCCAGCATTTT. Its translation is CASSSGDRPSQPQHF.

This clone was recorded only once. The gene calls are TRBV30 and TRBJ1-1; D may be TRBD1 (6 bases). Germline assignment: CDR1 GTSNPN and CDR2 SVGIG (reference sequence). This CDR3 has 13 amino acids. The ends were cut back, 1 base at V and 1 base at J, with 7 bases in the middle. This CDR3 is CAWSAGANTEAFF. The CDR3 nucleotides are TGTGCCTGGAGTGCAGGGGCGAACACTGAAGCTTTCTTT.

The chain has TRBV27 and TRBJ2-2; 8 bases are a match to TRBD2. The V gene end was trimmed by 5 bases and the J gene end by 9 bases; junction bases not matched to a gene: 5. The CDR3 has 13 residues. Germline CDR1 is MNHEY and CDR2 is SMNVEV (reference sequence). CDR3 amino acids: CASSTIAGRELFF. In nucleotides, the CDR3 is TGTGCCAGCAGTACCATAGCGGGAAGGGAGCTGTTTTTT.

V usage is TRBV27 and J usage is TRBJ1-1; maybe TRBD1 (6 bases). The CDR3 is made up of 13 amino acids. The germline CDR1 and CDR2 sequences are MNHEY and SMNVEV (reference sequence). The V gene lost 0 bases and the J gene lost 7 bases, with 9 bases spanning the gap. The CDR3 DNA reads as TGTGCCAGCAGTTTATCTGGGACAATTGAAGCTTTCTTT. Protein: CASSLSGTIEAFF.

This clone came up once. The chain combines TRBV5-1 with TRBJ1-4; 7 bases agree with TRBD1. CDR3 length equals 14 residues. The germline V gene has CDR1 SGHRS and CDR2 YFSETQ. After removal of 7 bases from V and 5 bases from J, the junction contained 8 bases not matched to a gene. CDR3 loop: CASRPDRDNEKLFF. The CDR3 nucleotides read TGCGCCAGCCGACCCGACAGGGACAATGAAAAACTGTTTTTT.

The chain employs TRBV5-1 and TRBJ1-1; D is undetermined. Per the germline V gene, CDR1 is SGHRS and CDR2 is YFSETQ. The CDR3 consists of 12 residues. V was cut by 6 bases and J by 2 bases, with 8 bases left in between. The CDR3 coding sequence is TGCGCCAGCAAAACAGACAACACTGAAGCTTTCTTT. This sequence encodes CASKTDNTEAFF. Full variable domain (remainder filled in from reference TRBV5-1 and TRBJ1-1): KAGVTQTPRYLIKTRGQQVTLSCSPISGHRSVSWYQQTPGQGLQFLFEYFSETQRNKGNFPGRFSGRQFSNSRSEMNVSTLELGDSALYLCASKTDNTEAFFGQGTRLTVV.

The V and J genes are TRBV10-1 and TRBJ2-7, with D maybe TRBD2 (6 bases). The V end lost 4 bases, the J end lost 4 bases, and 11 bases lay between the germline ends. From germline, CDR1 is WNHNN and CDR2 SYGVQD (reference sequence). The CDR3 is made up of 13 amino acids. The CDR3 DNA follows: TGCGCCAGCAGTGGACTAGATCGGTACGAGCAGTACTTC. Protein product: CASSGLDRYEQYF.

For the CDR3, the DNA is TGTGCCAGCAGCTTGAAACAGGGAATAGGACCGGGCTACGAGCAGTACTTC. Translating gives CASSLKQGIGPGYEQYF. J is TRBJ2-7 and V is TRBV5-6, with D possibly being TRBD1 (6 bases). Germline assignment: CDR1 SGHDT and CDR2 YYEEEE. V lost 1 base to trimming and J lost 3 bases, with 20 bases between them. The CDR3 extends over 17 amino acids. The variable domain in full, with the rest retrieved from reference TRBV5-6 and TRBJ2-7, is DAGVTQSPTHLIKTRGQQVTLRCSPKSGHDTVSWYQQALGQGPQFIFQYYEEEERQRGNFPDRFSGHQFPNYSSELNVNALLLGDSALYLCASSLKQGIGPGYEQYFGPGTRLTVT.

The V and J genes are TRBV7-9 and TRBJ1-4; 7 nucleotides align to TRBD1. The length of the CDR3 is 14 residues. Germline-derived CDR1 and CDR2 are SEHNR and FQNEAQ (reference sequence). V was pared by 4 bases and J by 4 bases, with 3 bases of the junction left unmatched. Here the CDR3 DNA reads TGTGCCAGCAGCTCGACAGGGTTTAATGAAAAACTGTTTTTT. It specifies CASSSTGFNEKLFF.

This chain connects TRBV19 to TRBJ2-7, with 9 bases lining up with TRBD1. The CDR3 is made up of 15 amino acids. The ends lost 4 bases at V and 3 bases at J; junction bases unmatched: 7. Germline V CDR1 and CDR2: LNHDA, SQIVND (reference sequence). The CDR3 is CASSTTGGKVYEQYF. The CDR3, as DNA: TGTGCCAGTAGTACGACAGGGGGAAAAGTCTACGAGCAGTACTTC.